This TCR beta chain emerged from a study of blood T cell repertoires in COVID-19. The wider study: The United States, Italy and Spain provided the acute and convalescent COVID-19 samples. PBMCs, B-cell-depleted T cells, or T cells provided the cDNA or gDNA that made up the material.

This clone has just one count. Original analysis: Amplification from reference gene primers served as the basis for estimated nucleated cell counts. Sequencing used immunoSEQ multiplex PCR; TCRdb keeps in-frame clones, though not all of them. The V and J calls and clone size are taken from that table; D and trimming were inferred from the DNA. The top ten hold around 3% of the sample, which has around 180,000 clones, 80% to 90% seen once. V was clipped by 0 bases and J by 8 bases, with 9 bases between them. The CDR3 contains 13 residues. The germline V gene encodes CDR1 SGHDT and CDR2 YYEEEE. The sequencing sample was made of peripheral blood. The V and J genes are TRBV5-6 and TRBJ2-1; D might be TRBD1 (6 bases). The TCR was taken from a man in his 60s with acute or convalescent COVID-19. The CDR3 nucleotides read TGTGCCAGCAGCTTGGGAGGGGGACATGAGCAGTTCTTC. Protein product: CASSLGGGHEQFF.